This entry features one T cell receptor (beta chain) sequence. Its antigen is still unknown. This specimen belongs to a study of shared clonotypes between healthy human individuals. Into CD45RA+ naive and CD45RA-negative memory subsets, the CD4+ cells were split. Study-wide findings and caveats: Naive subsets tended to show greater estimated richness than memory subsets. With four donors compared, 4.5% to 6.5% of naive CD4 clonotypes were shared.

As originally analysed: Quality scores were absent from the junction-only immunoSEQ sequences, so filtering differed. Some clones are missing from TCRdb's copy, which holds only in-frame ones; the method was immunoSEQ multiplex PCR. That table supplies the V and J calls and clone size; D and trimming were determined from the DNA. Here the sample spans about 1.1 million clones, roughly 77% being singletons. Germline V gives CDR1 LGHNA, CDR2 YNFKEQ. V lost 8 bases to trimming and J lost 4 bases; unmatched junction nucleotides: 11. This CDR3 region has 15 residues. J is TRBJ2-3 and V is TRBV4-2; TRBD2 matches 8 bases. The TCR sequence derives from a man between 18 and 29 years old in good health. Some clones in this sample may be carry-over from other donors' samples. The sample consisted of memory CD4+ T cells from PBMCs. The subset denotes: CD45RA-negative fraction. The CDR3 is CASQSGGGRADTQYF. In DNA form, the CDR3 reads TGTGCCAGCCAATCCGGGGGGGGACGGGCAGATACGCAGTATTTT.